The clone carrying this T cell receptor (beta chain) was picked up a small number of times. The data originate from a study of early T cells in non-severe SARS-CoV-2 infection. The wider study: RNA in bulk from unsorted whole blood was sequenced, and chains were unpaired.

TCRdb fed the 5' RACE reads into MiXCR, producing one record per CDR3 protein. Seen here are tens of thousands of distinct CDR3 sequences, around 10% observed once, and the top ten hold 6.5% to 8.5%. Trimming took off 2 bases at V and 0 bases at J, with 16 bases between the two ends. The CDR3 runs to 17 residues. The germline gives CDR1 LNHDA, CDR2 SQIVND (reference sequence). This chain connects TRBV19 to TRBJ1-2; possible D gene TRBD1, 5 bases. Here the sequenced sample was whole blood, taken at baseline. The receptor was isolated from an adult who was a healthcare worker with PCR-confirmed SARS-CoV-2 infection or an uninfected control (not recorded which). The CDR3 coding sequence is TGTGCCAGTAGTATATTGGCTGGTGGGGGAACTAACTATGGCTACACCTTC. Translation: CASSILAGGGTNYGYTF.